Included here is one T cell receptor (beta chain) sequence, with context. What it recognizes is unknown. Terminally differentiated effector memory CD45RA+ cells were excluded by CCR7 positive selection of CD45RO-negative cells. In germline, CDR1 is LGHNA, CDR2 YSLEER. V lost 3 bases, J lost 5 bases, and 8 bases stayed unmatched. CDR3 size: 15 residues. The data originate from a study of shared clonotypes between healthy human individuals. Study-wide results and caveats: Sharing across four donors was highest in naive CD4 (around 5%) and lowest in memory CD8 (about 0.4%). Naive subsets generally had larger estimated richness than memory subsets. Rarefaction exposed incomplete sorted-subset sequencing despite large depth.

Profiled with immunoSEQ multiplex PCR; TCRdb holds only in-frame clones, not every one. The data show about 2.1 million clones, with 85% to 95% seen just once and more than 1.5% held by the top ten. Sequencing was performed on naive CD8+ T cells from PBMCs. This receptor was taken from a young man in good health. Some clones in this sample may be carry-over from other donors' samples. The chain is built from TRBV4-3 and TRBJ2-5; 8 bases are shared with TRBD2. CDR3 bases: TGCGCCAGCAGCCATGGGACTAGGGAGCAGGAGACCCAGTACTTC. Its protein is CASSHGTREQETQYF.